These 25 T cell receptor beta chains originate from one sample sequenced in a study of CD8+ T cells in alopecia areata. The treatment: oral pan-JAK inhibitor, 5-10 mg twice daily. RNA, once extracted, was reverse transcribed into cDNA for use as the sequencing template. Libraries were prepared by immunoSEQ multiplex PCR; TCRdb keeps only in-frame clonotypes and omits some of them. In the table there are roughly 110,000 clones, roughly 84% of which are singletons. Material: CD8+ T cells sorted from blood, obtained at week 24, from a patient treated with tofacitinib. Every receptor here comes from a human donor with alopecia areata.

The chain carries TRBV27 and TRBJ2-1; possible D gene TRBD1, 5 bases. The V gene lost 2 bases and the J gene lost 4 bases, with 12 bases spanning the gap. CDR3 length equals 15 residues. Germline CDR1 MNHEY, CDR2 SMNVEV (reference sequence). This CDR3 is CASSLDSGPYNEQFF. CDR3 in DNA: TGTGCCAGCAGTTTAGATTCAGGGCCATACAATGAGCAGTTCTTC.

This rearrangement joins TRBV27 to TRBJ2-5; 10 bases align to TRBD2. CDR3 length: 15 residues. The V gene's germline CDR1 is MNHEY and CDR2 SMNVEV (reference sequence). The ends lost 6 bases at V and 7 bases at J; junction bases unmatched: 11. CDR3 nucleotide sequence: TGTGCCAGCAGAACACACGGGACTAGCGAGGGGACCCAGTACTTC. This translates into CASRTHGTSEGTQYF.

The rearrangement joins TRBV4-1 to TRBJ1-2; 9 bases match TRBD1. This CDR3 spans 15 amino acids. The trim removed 4 bases at V and 6 bases at J, leaving 9 bases unmatched. The germline V gene encodes CDR1 MGHRA and CDR2 YSYEKL. CDR3 in amino acids: CASSPGQGNVDGYTF. The CDR3 bases are TGCGCCAGCAGCCCCGGACAGGGGAACGTTGATGGCTACACCTTC.

The chain couples TRBV15 to TRBJ1-2, with D perhaps TRBD1 (6 bases). This CDR3 contains 15 residues. Germline values: CDR1 LNHNV, CDR2 YYDKDF (reference sequence). Trimming shortened V by 5 bases and J by 2 bases, and 15 bases separated the two germline ends. The CDR3 here is CATSSRDRFNYGYTF. The DNA for the CDR3 is TGTGCCACCAGCTCGCGCGACAGGTTCAACTATGGCTACACCTTC.

The chain is built from TRBV7-2 and TRBJ2-1; D is unresolved. Germline values: CDR1 SGHTA, CDR2 FQGNSA. V lost 0 bases and J lost 2, with 8 bases in between. The CDR3 is 15 residues long. This CDR3 reads CASSLAHTAYNEQFF. The CDR3 DNA reads as TGTGCCAGCAGCTTAGCTCACACAGCCTACAATGAGCAGTTCTTC. Variable domain in full (rest from reference TRBV7-2 and TRBJ2-1): GAGVSQSPSNKVTEKGKDVELRCDPISGHTALYWYRQSLGQGLEFLIYFQGNSAPDKSGLPSDRFSAERTGGSVSTLTIQRTQQEDSAVYLCASSLAHTAYNEQFFGPGTRLTVL.

The genes are TRBV29-1 and TRBJ2-5, with TRBD2 matching over 10 bases. The CDR3 consists of 14 residues. The J segment lost 5 bases and the V segment lost 3 bases, leaving 6 bases of the junction unmatched. CDR1 SQVTM and CDR2 ANQGSEA come from the germline V gene. The CDR3 nucleotides are TGCAGCGTTGAGGGGACTAGCGCCCAGGAGACCCAGTACTTC. Translated, it gives CSVEGTSAQETQYF.

This chain joins TRBV5-6 and TRBJ1-1, with 8 bases that match TRBD1. The CDR3 length is 15 residues. Unmatched junction bases numbered 9, after V lost 4 bases and J lost 4 bases. Looked up from germline, CDR1 is SGHDT and CDR2 is YYEEEE. This chain's CDR3 is CASSLGETGGTEAFF. The CDR3 DNA sequence: TGTGCCAGCAGCCTAGGGGAAACAGGGGGCACTGAAGCTTTCTTT.

The chain joins TRBV9 to TRBJ2-1; D is uncertain. V gave up 4 bases and J gave up 0 bases, with 17 bases separating them. Germline loops: CDR1 SGDLS, CDR2 YYNGEE. This CDR3 contains 17 residues. The CDR3 is CASSPRSSYSSYNEQFF. The CDR3 nucleotides are TGTGCCAGCAGCCCCCGATCTTCCTACAGCTCCTACAATGAGCAGTTCTTC. Using reference TRBV9 and TRBJ2-1 for the parts outside the CDR3, the full variable domain is DSGVTQTPKHLITATGQRVTLRCSPRSGDLSVYWYQQSLDQGLQFLIQYYNGEERAKGNILERFSAQQFPDLHSELNLSSLELGDSALYFCASSPRSSYSSYNEQFFGPGTRLTVL.

This rearrangement joins TRBV2 to TRBJ2-7, with TRBD1 matching over 8 bases. CDR1 is SNHLY, CDR2 FYNNEI, per germline. This CDR3 has 13 residues. Germline trimming cut 7 bases from V and 6 bases from J; bases unmatched to any gene: 8. CDR3 residues: CASKGPGGAEQYF. CDR3 nucleotide sequence: TGTGCCAGCAAGGGGCCAGGGGGCGCCGAGCAGTACTTC.

J is TRBJ1-2 and V is TRBV29-1; TRBD1 is a possible D gene (5 bases). Germline V gene lookup returns CDR1 SQVTM and CDR2 ANQGSEA. The V gene lost 7 bases and the J gene lost 4 bases, with 19 bases spanning the gap. The CDR3 is made up of 14 amino acids. This chain's CDR3 is CSAWDSKRTYGYTF. In DNA, the CDR3 is TGCAGCGCTTGGGACTCCAAGAGAACCTATGGCTACACCTTC. Full variable domain (missing parts from reference TRBV29-1 and TRBJ1-2): SAVISQKPSRDICQRGTSLTIQCQVDSQVTMMFWYRQQPGQSLTLIATANQGSEATYESGFVIDKFPISRPNLTFSTLTVSNMSPEDSSIYLCSAWDSKRTYGYTFGSGTRLTVV.

This clone is medium-sized within its sample. The rearrangement uses TRBV7-9 and TRBJ1-4; TRBD1 is a possible D gene (5 bases). CDR1 SEHNR and CDR2 FQNEAQ come from the germline V gene (reference sequence). The CDR3 contains 14 residues. Trimming pared 2 bases from V and 8 bases from J, leaving 12 bases between. CDR3: CASSLYQGQEKLFF. In nucleotides, the CDR3 is TGTGCCAGCAGCTTATACCAGGGTCAGGAAAAACTGTTTTTT.

The rearrangement joins TRBV30 to TRBJ1-4; D unresolved. Germline assignment: CDR1 GTSNPN and CDR2 SVGIG (reference sequence). The CDR3 extends over 14 amino acids. Trimming took off 1 base at V and 4 bases at J, with 10 bases between the two ends. CDR3: CAWSDRLFNEKLFF. The CDR3, as DNA: TGTGCCTGGAGTGACCGCCTGTTTAATGAAAAACTGTTTTTT.

The rearrangement links TRBV7-2 to TRBJ1-5; D unresolved. The germline V and J ends were trimmed by 5 bases and 1 base, with 12 bases remaining between them. The CDR3 length is 15 residues. Germline V gives CDR1 SGHTA, CDR2 FQGNSA. The CDR3 region is CASSPGGRSNQPQHF. CDR3 DNA: TGTGCCAGCAGCCCCGGAGGGAGGAGCAATCAGCCCCAGCATTTT. Complete variable domain (other parts from reference TRBV7-2 and TRBJ1-5): GAGVSQSPSNKVTEKGKDVELRCDPISGHTALYWYRQSLGQGLEFLIYFQGNSAPDKSGLPSDRFSAERTGGSVSTLTIQRTQQEDSAVYLCASSPGGRSNQPQHFGDGTRLSIL.

CDR3 sequence (DNA): TGTGCCAGTAGTACCCCCCGACAGCCGAGCTCCTACAATGAGCAGTTCTTC. Amino acid sequence: CASSTPRQPSSYNEQFF. The J gene is TRBJ2-1, the V gene TRBV19; a weak D match, TRBD1 (5 bases). The germline V and J ends were trimmed by 4 bases and 0 bases, with 16 bases remaining between them. Germline CDR1 and CDR2: LNHDA and SQIVND (reference sequence). The length of the CDR3 is 17 residues.

This chain links TRBV18 with TRBJ2-7; no definite D call. This CDR3 comprises 13 residues. Looked up from germline, CDR1 is KGHSH and CDR2 is LQKENI. The V end lost 3 bases, the J end lost 5 bases, and 11 bases lay between the germline ends. The CDR3 DNA reads TGTGCCAGCTCACCCCCCGTTACGGACGAGCAGTACTTC. Protein product: CASSPPVTDEQYF.

The table lists this clone with a count of one. The rearrangement links TRBV7-9 to TRBJ2-3; no firm D call. The germline V gene encodes CDR1 SEHNR and CDR2 FQNEAQ (reference sequence). This CDR3 has 12 residues. V dropped 2 bases and J dropped 4 bases, with 4 bases sitting between them. DNA of the CDR3: TGTGCCAGCAGCTTATTTTCAGATACGCAGTATTTT. It codes for CASSLFSDTQYF.

The rearrangement joins TRBV13 to TRBJ2-5; no definite D call. CDR1 and CDR2 from the germline V gene are PRHDT and FYEKMQ (reference sequence). Between the trimmed V and J ends, which lost 1 base and 1 base, there was a span of 7 bases. The CDR3 runs to 14 residues. The CDR3 DNA reads TGTGCCAGCAGCTTAGATTACTCCCAAGAGACCCAGTACTTC. It translates to CASSLDYSQETQYF.

This chain links TRBV4-3 with TRBJ1-5; 7 nucleotides line up with TRBD1. The CDR3 is 16 residues long. The trim removed 0 bases at V and 3 bases at J, leaving 5 bases unmatched. Germline-derived CDR1 and CDR2 are LGHNA and YSLEER. CDR3 nucleotide sequence: TGCGCCAGCAGCCAAGATAGTGGACAGGCCAATCAGCCCCAGCATTTT. Translating it yields CASSQDSGQANQPQHF.

This clone was recorded once. The chain joins TRBV4-1 to TRBJ2-7, with TRBD1 as a possible D gene (5 bases). Germline CDR1 MGHRA, CDR2 YSYEKL. V shed 4 bases and J shed 5 bases, with 15 bases lying between them. The CDR3 consists of 14 residues. In DNA form, the CDR3 reads TGCGCCAGCAGCCCAGAACCAGGGATCGACGAGCAGTACTTC. Translation: CASSPEPGIDEQYF.

The rearrangement links TRBV7-8 to TRBJ1-2; perhaps TRBD1 as D (6 bases). The CDR3 extends over 15 amino acids. Germline V gives CDR1 SGHVS, CDR2 FQNEAQ. Trimming removed 1 base at V and 3 bases at J, with 12 bases between. The CDR3 sequence: CASSLVGGFDYGYTF. CDR3 nucleotide sequence: TGTGCCAGCAGCTTAGTTGGGGGCTTCGACTATGGCTACACCTTC. The full variable domain, rest sourced from reference TRBV7-8 and TRBJ1-2, is GAGVSQSPRYKVAKRGQDVALRCDPISGHVSLFWYQQALGQGPEFLTYFQNEAQLDKSGLPSDRFFAERPEGSVSTLKIQRTQQEDSAVYLCASSLVGGFDYGYTFGSGTRLTVV.

Only a few counts were recorded for this clone. The V gene is TRBV7-9, the J gene TRBJ2-7; 7 nucleotides line up with TRBD1. This CDR3 contains 17 residues. V lost 2 bases and J lost 3; bases outside the gene matches: 13. From germline, CDR1 is SEHNR and CDR2 FQNEAQ (reference sequence). The CDR3 is CASSLTAGQDSYYEQYF. CDR3 coding DNA: TGTGCCAGCAGCTTAACCGCCGGACAGGATAGCTACTACGAGCAGTACTTC.

CDR3 region: CASSWDPGEGEQYF. The CDR3 DNA reads TGTGCCAGCAGCTGGGATCCGGGGGAAGGCGAGCAGTACTTC. This chain connects TRBV5-4 to TRBJ2-7; TRBD2 is a possible D gene (6 bases). V lost 3 bases, J lost 6 bases, and 16 bases lay in between. The CDR3 has 14 amino acids. Germline V gives CDR1 SGHNT, CDR2 YYREEE (reference sequence).

V is TRBV9 and J is TRBJ1-3; D is undetermined. The CDR3 totals 17 residues. V shed 0 bases and J shed 2 bases, with 15 bases lying between them. CDR1 and CDR2 from the germline V gene are SGDLS and YYNGEE. The CDR3 DNA follows: TGTGCCAGCAGCGTAGGGCGCCGGGTAACAGCTGGAAACACCATATATTTT. It yields the protein CASSVGRRVTAGNTIYF.

This clone appeared a single time. This chain uses TRBV11-2 with TRBJ2-1; D is undetermined. CDR1 is SGHAT, CDR2 FQNNGV, per germline. V lost 6 bases and J 7 bases, leaving 7 bases between the germline ends. The CDR3 totals 11 residues. The CDR3 bases are TGTGCCAGCAGTTTACCAAATGAGCAGTTCTTC. Its translation: CASSLPNEQFF. Using reference TRBV11-2 and TRBJ2-1 for the parts outside the CDR3, the full variable domain is EAGVAQSPRYKIIEKRQSVAFWCNPISGHATLYWYQQILGQGPKLLIQFQNNGVVDDSQLPKDRFSAERLKGVDSTLKIQPAKLEDSAVYLCASSLPNEQFFGPGTRLTVL.

The V gene is TRBV4-3, the J gene TRBJ2-5, with no clear D. The ends were cut back, 1 base at V and 4 bases at J, with 7 bases in the middle. The V gene's germline CDR1 is LGHNA and CDR2 YSLEER. CDR3 length equals 13 residues. CDR3 DNA sequence: TGCGCCAGCAGCCAAGGCATCGCAGAGACCCAGTACTTC. Protein: CASSQGIAETQYF.